This T cell receptor beta chain was found in a study of identical twins (dated by TCRdb to between 2015 and 2016). Regarding the study in general: To test whether fetal clonotypes persist, the study used deep sequencing on TCR alpha and beta repertoires from monozygotic twins, unrelated adults of various ages, and cord blood. To rule out contamination, the twin experiments were replicated at different times with different library preparation protocols. Points the paper makes about the study in general: Because the same donors could not be followed over many years, the conclusions depended on cross-sectional statistical analysis. In beta out-of-frame sequences, excess twin sharing was weaker, because having fewer shared sequences lowered the signal-to-noise ratio. Compared with coincidental sharing between unrelated individuals, out-of-frame TCR alpha sequences shared between twins had an excess of sequences with low generation probability. Fewer insertions were carried by abundant cord blood beta clonotypes, a similar but weaker trend appeared in young adult naive repertoires, and no such trend appeared in memory repertoires. In monozygotic twins, out-of-frame TCR alpha sharing was systematically underestimated by recombination models, although the models agreed with sharing between unrelated individuals. Zero-insertion analyses could be partly confounded by invariant T cells such as MAIT and iNKT, although diverse VJ usage argued against such confounding for most clonotypes.

This clonotype was counted ten times or more. Its antigen is currently not known. No base qualities exist here, and no much larger clone lies one base off it. The method behind the library was 5' RACE. The reads were generated on an Illumina HiSeq 2000. A universal primer binding site was added through template switching, and the final cDNA carried a unique molecular identifier so that TCR cDNA molecules could be counted accurately. Specific primers in the conserved constant-segment region were used to synthesize first-strand cDNA for the TCR alpha and beta chains. To control for contamination, every cDNA library was double barcoded, receiving both a SMART-Mk sample barcode and Illumina barcodes. TruSeq adapter sequences and Illumina sample barcodes were added in two successive PCR steps. The Illumina HiSeq platform was used with custom primers to sequence TCR alpha and beta cDNA libraries. As for the authors' bioinformatics: MiGEC processed the raw reads to extract unique molecular identifiers, while MiXCR was used to determine the CDR3 positions. Recombination models were inferred per individual with the repgenHMM and IGoR tools using an EM algorithm. The analysis of shared clonotypes was done with the tcR package in R, with sharing normalized by the product of cloneset sizes. Out-of-frame nonproductive sequences were analyzed to study raw recombination free of thymic and clonal selection effects. TCRdb handled the public reads itself, with Q25 trimming in fastp and clone calling in MiXCR, and kept productive beta chains. Each CDR3 protein gets just one entry, which takes the most common genes and DNA from the rows behind it. The V and J calls reflect TCRdb's pipeline rather than the authors' work. The sample includes approximately 140,000 distinct CDR3 sequences, with under 4.5% observed a single time. The ten largest clones add up to more than 7% of the sample.

The CDR3 measures 14 amino acids from cysteine to phenylalanine. Only the CDR3 part of the read is kept: 42 bases, read in frame from the first base. The CDR1 and CDR2 encoded by the germline V gene are ENHRY and SYGVKD. V is cut by 5 bases and J by 1 base, and the space between the germline ends is 11 bases. All donors were healthy Caucasians. Miltenyi CD45RO+ enrichment and human naive T-cell isolation kits were used to isolate memory (CD45RO+) and naive T cells from PBMC. Sequencing was carried out using memory T cells sorted from blood. The cell subset or site label of this sample denotes: CD45RO+ enriched T cells. The sequence links TRBV10-3 to TRBJ1-1, and possibly TRBD1, on 6 matching bases. This TCR came from a man aged 18 to 30 in good health. CDR3 region: CAISTGIQNTEAFF. The sequenced DNA: TGTGCCATCAGTACAGGGATCCAGAACACTGAAGCTTTCTTT.